This TCR beta chain was sequenced during a study of shared clonotypes between healthy human individuals (dated by TCRdb to the early 2020s). For the wider study: The cohort included a few men and a couple of women between 18 and 49 years of age. For each donor, CD4 naive and CD4 memory were each given three plates, CD8 naive was given two plates, and CD8 memory was given one plate. Each donor's leukapheresis produced roughly between about 0.9 and 9.5 billion PBMCs. Blood TCR repertoires of 5 or 6 healthy adults were deeply sequenced to estimate repertoire size and the extent of clonotype sharing between individuals. Libraries were prepared and TCR repertoires were sequenced by different laboratories using diverse techniques, in order to increase sequencing depth and limit assay-specific biases.

CDR1 and CDR2, per the germline V gene, are MNHNS and SASEGT. Spanning cysteine to phenylalanine, the CDR3 consists of 11 amino acids. Only the CDR3 region is kept as DNA, spanning 33 bases read in frame from base 1. The junction shows trimming of 6 bases on V and 4 bases on J, plus 7 bases between the germline ends. Notes on this clone: Its antigen remains unidentified. One base away there is no much larger clone; base qualities are not given.

General findings and caveats noted by the study authors: Pairwise subsampling indicated that sequencing depth was expected to affect the degree of clonotype sharing among donors. The small number of donors limited the genetic and exposure-history diversity represented. Sampling was restricted to blood, and TCR repertoires in tissues likely differ from the TCR repertoires found in blood. Across a handful of donors, approximately 5% of naive CD4, approximately 3.6% of naive CD8, 2% to 2.5% of memory CD4, and approximately 0.4% of memory CD8 clonotypes were shared. Naive subsets generally had larger estimated clonotype richness than memory subsets did. Clonotypes shared by all four sorted-subset donors showed higher generation probabilities than non-shared clonotypes. Incomplete sequencing was indicated by rarefaction of sorted-subset datasets, despite the large sequencing depth.

TCR CDR3 regions were amplified from genomic DNA by multiplex PCR using the deep immunoSEQ assay. Extracted genomic DNA from each cell subset was spread evenly across all wells of several immunoSEQ 96-well plates, with each plate serving as a replicate. For sorted subsets, approximately 190 ng genomic DNA, equal to 30,000 or so T cell genomes, was loaded into each replicate PCR. Purified libraries were quantified with a Qubit 3.0 fluorometer, sized on a Bioanalyzer 2100, and re-quantified with the KAPA Library Quantification kit. Each immunoSEQ 96-well plate was sequenced on its own single-read 150-cycle Illumina NextSeq 550 flow cell. Regarding the original processing steps: Because the immunoSEQ output included only junctional sequences and no quality scores, the filtering could not be the same as the filtering used for full-length reads. Sequences were annotated with PyIR, a Python wrapper for IgBLAST v1.9, and V/J genes and CDR3 were assigned using IMGT germline references. Any read was removed if the V/J assignment was weak (E-value above 1e-6), the CDR3 was missing, or the read contained stop codons, out-of-frame junctions, or ambiguous translated residues. V3J clonotypes were defined by identical inferred V gene, J gene, and CDR3 amino acid sequence. The percentage overlap between two repertoires was calculated by dividing the number of shared unique clonotypes by the size of the smaller repertoire. RTK rarefaction, the Chao1 estimator, and Recon v2.1 estimates of unobserved clonotypes were used to assess repertoire richness. For all TCRbeta clonotypes obtained by the gDNA method from a handful of donors, generation probabilities were computed with OLGA. The immuneACCESS repertoire file appears here via TCRdb, limited to in-frame rearrangements. These files lack a portion of the clones; in checked studies, under half of the deficit traces to unresolved V genes, and the cause of the others is not known. That table supplies the V and J calls and clone size; D and trimming were determined from the DNA. This sample has under 700,000 clones in its table, and 85% to 95% of those were observed once. Of the sample, about 0.11% falls within the top ten clones.

CD8 naive samples consisted of CD45RO-negative cells that were positively selected for CCR7, yielding a CD45RA+CCR7+ population without TemRA cells. Donors were healthy HIV-negative adults with no recently reported acute infections or vaccinations. Every donor was a Caucasian adult living in Nashville, Tennessee, USA. Blood was obtained by leukapheresis, after which PBMCs were separated by Ficoll-Histopaque density gradient centrifugation and cryopreserved in liquid nitrogen vapor phase. Purity and quantity of every magnetically sorted T cell population were checked by analytical flow cytometry. Genomic DNA was isolated from every sorted fraction and measured by UV absorbance on a Nanodrop 2000c.

Recombination joined TRBV6-1 with TRBJ2-7; the D gene is not confidently resolved. Sequencing was carried out using naive CD8+ T cells sorted from blood. Sample cell subset or site, as interpreted from the label and publication: CD45RA+CCR7+. This receptor was obtained from a woman in her 30s in good health. DNA sequence: TGTGCCAGCAGCTGGGTTTACGAGCAGTACTTC. Its protein reads: CASSWVYEQYF.